This entry lists 9 T cell receptor beta chains sequenced from one sample in a study of blood T cell repertoires in COVID-19. Method: immunoSEQ multiplex PCR; TCRdb's copy keeps in-frame clones and lacks some. This sample has 25,000 to 30,000 clones, with about nine tenths found just once. The sequenced sample was peripheral blood. These receptors were taken from a human donor in a cohort sampled during active COVID-19.

A few counts support this clone. The V call is TRBV5-1, the J call TRBJ1-5; 8 nucleotides line up with TRBD1. V was pared by 4 bases and J by 1 base, with 4 bases of the junction left unmatched. The CDR3 extends over 15 amino acids. Germline V CDR1 and CDR2: SGHRS, YFSETQ. CDR3 bases: TGCGCCAGCAGCCCGGGACAGGCGAGCAATCAGCCCCAGCATTTT. Protein sequence: CASSPGQASNQPQHF.

V and J are TRBV4-1 and TRBJ2-3, with D possibly matching TRBD2 (5 bases). Trimming cost V 0 bases and J 4 bases, with 14 bases left between them. Per the germline V gene, CDR1 is MGHRA and CDR2 is YSYEKL. This CDR3 comprises 16 residues. This CDR3 is CASSQDDLPGADTQYF. Here the CDR3 DNA reads TGCGCCAGCAGCCAAGATGACCTCCCCGGGGCAGATACGCAGTATTTT.

V is TRBV11-2 and J is TRBJ2-1, with D tentatively TRBD2 (5 bases). CDR3 length: 13 residues. CDR1 is SGHAT and CDR2 is FQNNGV in the germline V gene. V was clipped by 5 bases and J by 6 bases, with 11 bases between them. In DNA form, the CDR3 reads TGTGCCAGCAGCCCCGGGGTGGCCAATGAGCAGTTCTTC. This translates into CASSPGVANEQFF.

V is TRBV11-3 and J is TRBJ2-2; 9 bases are shared with TRBD1. V was clipped by 7 bases and J by 5 bases; unmatched bases: 5. CDR1 is SGHNT, CDR2 YENEEA, per germline. There are 14 residues in the CDR3. CDR3 sequence: CASKGQGTTGELFF. CDR3 in DNA: TGTGCCAGCAAAGGACAGGGGACAACCGGGGAGCTGTTTTTT.

The chain combines TRBV5-1 with TRBJ2-7; TRBD1 matches 8 bases. This CDR3 spans 15 amino acids. Germline assignment: CDR1 SGHRS and CDR2 YFSETQ. V shed 4 bases and J 0 bases; nucleotides not matched to a gene: 6. The CDR3 DNA reads TGCGCCAGCAGCAAGGACAGGGCCTACTCCTACGAGCAGTACTTC. This encodes CASSKDRAYSYEQYF. Drawing the rest from reference TRBV5-1 and TRBJ2-7, the complete variable domain is KAGVTQTPRYLIKTRGQQVTLSCSPISGHRSVSWYQQTPGQGLQFLFEYFSETQRNKGNFPGRFSGRQFSNSRSEMNVSTLELGDSALYLCASSKDRAYSYEQYFGPGTRLTVT.

This clone was detected once. The rearrangement uses TRBV11-1 and TRBJ2-1; TRBD1 matches 11 bases. Trimming at V came to 3 bases and at J to 3 bases, leaving 1 base not matched to a gene. This CDR3 is built from 15 residues. In germline, CDR1 is SGHAT, CDR2 FQDESV (reference sequence). The CDR3, as DNA: TGTGCCAGCAGCTTGGGACAGGGGGACTACAATGAGCAGTTCTTC. It codes for CASSLGQGDYNEQFF.

This rearrangement joins TRBV27 to TRBJ1-1; 7 bases agree with TRBD1. Trimming at V came to 3 bases and at J to 6 bases, leaving 7 bases not matched to a gene. The CDR3 covers 14 residues. Germline values: CDR1 MNHEY, CDR2 SMNVEV (reference sequence). The CDR3 is CASSFGGGAAEAFF. Here the CDR3 DNA reads TGTGCCAGCAGTTTCGGAGGGGGCGCGGCTGAAGCTTTCTTT.

The chain couples TRBV5-1 to TRBJ2-7; possibly TRBD1 for D (6 bases). Germline V lookup: CDR1 SGHRS, CDR2 YFSETQ. This CDR3 is 14 amino acids long. The V end was cut by 5 bases, the J end by 7 bases, with 19 bases between. The DNA of the CDR3 is TGCGCCAGCAGTGGGTCAGGGGCGTTTCGGGAGCAGTACTTC. This codes for CASSGSGAFREQYF.

The chain joins TRBV9 to TRBJ2-2; 9 bases agree with TRBD1. The CDR3 contains 17 residues. Trimming took 4 bases from V and 4 from J; bases not matched to a gene: 11. In germline, CDR1 is SGDLS, CDR2 YYNGEE. The chain's CDR3 is CASSKTGQGYSTGELFF. The CDR3 DNA is TGTGCCAGCAGCAAAACGGGACAGGGTTACAGCACCGGGGAGCTGTTTTTT. Full variable domain (rest looked up from reference TRBV9 and TRBJ2-2): DSGVTQTPKHLITATGQRVTLRCSPRSGDLSVYWYQQSLDQGLQFLIQYYNGEERAKGNILERFSAQQFPDLHSELNLSSLELGDSALYFCASSKTGQGYSTGELFFGEGSRLTVL.